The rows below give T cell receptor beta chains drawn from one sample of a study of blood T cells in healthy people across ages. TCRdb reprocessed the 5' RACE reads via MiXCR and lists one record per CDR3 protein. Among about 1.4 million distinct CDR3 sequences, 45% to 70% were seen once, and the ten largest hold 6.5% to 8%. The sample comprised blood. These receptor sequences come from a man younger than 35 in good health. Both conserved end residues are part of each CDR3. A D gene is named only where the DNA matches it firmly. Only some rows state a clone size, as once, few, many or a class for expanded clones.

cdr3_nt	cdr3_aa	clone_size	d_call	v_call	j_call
TGTGCCAGCAGCCTCCGGGTGGGGCAAAAGACCCAGTACTTC	CASSLRVGQKTQYF	-	-	TRBV7-2	TRBJ2-5
TGTGCCAGCAGCCAAGTTCCTGGGGGGGGTCAGAACACCGGGGAGCTGTTTTTT	CASSQVPGGGQNTGELFF	many	TRBD2	TRBV4-2	TRBJ2-2
TGTGCCAGCAGCCAGGCCGCGACGGCTAACTATGGCTACACCTTC	CASSQAATANYGYTF	-	-	TRBV4-2	TRBJ1-2
TGTGCCAGCTCATTTTCAGGACGTCGAAGCGTCCTGACTTTC	CASSFSGRRSVLTF	-	-	TRBV18	TRBJ2-6
TGTGCCATCAGAGGACAGGGAGTAGACTATGGCTACACCTTC	CAIRGQGVDYGYTF	-	TRBD1	TRBV10-3	TRBJ1-2
TGTGCCAGCAGTCAAGGACTAGCGAGGAACACCGGGGAGCTGTTTTTT	CASSQGLARNTGELFF	few	TRBD2	TRBV12-3/TRBV12-4	TRBJ2-2
TGCGCCAGCAGCTATCCGGGACAGGGAGCCTACGAGCAGTACTTC	CASSYPGQGAYEQYF	many	TRBD1	TRBV6-6	TRBJ2-7
TGCAGTGACTATGGCTACACCTTC	CSDYGYTF	few	-	TRBV20-1	TRBJ1-2
TGTGCCAGCAGTCACACGGGGGCTTCTGTAAATGAGCAGTTCTTC	CASSHTGASVNEQFF	-	-	TRBV27	TRBJ2-1
TGTGCCAGCATTACTAGCGGGAGAGAGACCCAGTACTTC	CASITSGRETQYF	few	TRBD2	TRBV6-2/TRBV6-3	TRBJ2-5
TGCAGTGCTAGAGATTGGGCCTTGGGTTCGAACTATGGCTACACCTTC	CSARDWALGSNYGYTF	few	-	TRBV20-1	TRBJ1-2
TGCGCCACCAAACGCGAGAGGGCCACAGATACGCAGTATTTT	CATKRERATDTQYF	-	-	TRBV5-1	TRBJ2-3
TGTGCCAGCAGTTACACCGGACGGGATTCACCCCTCCACTTT	CASSYTGRDSPLHF	-	-	TRBV6-2/TRBV6-3	TRBJ1-6
TGTGCCAGCAGTCACCCCGACAAATTCACCGGGGAGCTGTTTTTT	CASSHPDKFTGELFF	few	-	TRBV25-1	TRBJ2-2
TGTGCCACCGCCCGGACCGGGGAGCTGTTTTTT	CATARTGELFF	-	-	TRBV15	TRBJ2-2
TGCAGTGCTAGAGACACAGGGTCTTCCCGTGGCTACACCTTC	CSARDTGSSRGYTF	-	-	TRBV20-1	TRBJ1-2
TGTGCCAGCAGTGAATTTTCACCCCTCCACTTT	CASSEFSPLHF	-	-	TRBV2	TRBJ1-6
TGCAGTGCTAGAAAGACAGGACAAGAGACCCAGTACTTC	CSARKTGQETQYF	-	-	TRBV20-1	TRBJ2-5
TGTGCCAGCAGCTTAGGACAGAATCTCTATAATTCACCCCTCCACTTT	CASSLGQNLYNSPLHF	-	-	TRBV7-2	TRBJ1-6
TGTGCTAGTGGTTTGGGACAGGGTCGATACTTCGAGCAGTTCTTC	CASGLGQGRYFEQFF	-	TRBD1	TRBV12-5	TRBJ2-1
TGTGCCAGCAGCAACACTCTTTTGGAGACCCAGTACTTC	CASSNTLLETQYF	-	-	TRBV7-6	TRBJ2-5
TGTGCCAGCAGTTACGCTGTGCGGGCAGATACGCAGTATTTT	CASSYAVRADTQYF	-	-	TRBV6-5	TRBJ2-3
TGCAGTGCTCCCGGGATAGACAATGAGCAGTTCTTC	CSAPGIDNEQFF	-	-	TRBV20-1	TRBJ2-1
TGTGCCAGCAGCCAAGGGAGAGGGCTCTCTAATCAGCCCCAGCATTTT	CASSQGRGLSNQPQHF	few	-	TRBV7-8	TRBJ1-5
TGTGCCAGCAGCGCGCGACGGGGGCACACTGAAGCTTTCTTT	CASSARRGHTEAFF	-	-	TRBV11-2	TRBJ1-1
TGTGCCAGCAGTTTGTCAGGGGGTTTCGCCGGGGAGCTGTTTTTT	CASSLSGGFAGELFF	-	TRBD1	TRBV12-3/TRBV12-4	TRBJ2-2
TGCAGCGTTGATTCCACAGGGGACAGCTTAGCCAAAAACATTCAGTACTTC	CSVDSTGDSLAKNIQYF	-	TRBD1	TRBV29-1	TRBJ2-4
TGTGCCAGCAGCCCCCTTAACGGAGGGGCGAATGAGCAGTTCTTC	CASSPLNGGANEQFF	few	-	TRBV4-2	TRBJ2-1
TGCAGCGTTATACGACCCAATGGGGCCTACGAGCAGTACTTC	CSVIRPNGAYEQYF	few	-	TRBV29-1	TRBJ2-7
TGTGCCAGCAGCGACTCGATAGAGGAGTTCTTC	CASSDSIEEFF	-	-	TRBV6-6	TRBJ2-1
TGCGCCAGCAGCCACTCGGCTAGCGGGCTCTACAATGAGCAGTTCTTC	CASSHSASGLYNEQFF	-	TRBD2	TRBV4-3	TRBJ2-1
TGCAGTGCTAGAGATGGAGGGAGGACGAACACCGGGGAGCTGTTTTTT	CSARDGGRTNTGELFF	-	-	TRBV20-1	TRBJ2-2
TGTGCCATCAGTCTTAATAATGAGCAGTTCTTC	CAISLNNEQFF	-	-	TRBV10-3	TRBJ2-1
TGTGCCAGCAGCCTGACTAGCGGGAGTTTAGATGAGCAGTTCTTC	CASSLTSGSLDEQFF	few	TRBD2	TRBV3-1	TRBJ2-1
TGTGCCAGCACTCCGATGAGAAAACTGTTTTTT	CASTPMRKLFF	-	-	TRBV21-1	TRBJ1-4
TGTGCCAGCAGCTTAATGTCGGGGGGGCCCGAGGAGACCCAGTACTTC	CASSLMSGGPEETQYF	few	TRBD2	TRBV7-9	TRBJ2-5
TGTGCCAGCAGCAGACTAGCGGGGGACCTGTACCAAGAGACCCAGTTCTTC	CASSRLAGDLYQETQFF	few	TRBD2	TRBV6-2/TRBV6-3	TRBJ2-1
TGCGCCAGCAGCCAATCCGGGACAGGGTTAGGTGAGCAGTACTTC	CASSQSGTGLGEQYF	-	TRBD1	TRBV4-1	TRBJ2-4
TGCGCCAGCAGCCCCAGGACAGGGGTCGTCTATGGCTACACCTTC	CASSPRTGVVYGYTF	few	TRBD1	TRBV5-1	TRBJ1-2
TGTGCCAGCAGTTACCCTAGGCGAACCTACGAGCAGTACTTC	CASSYPRRTYEQYF	-	-	TRBV6-5	TRBJ2-7
TGTGCCAGCAGCAAAGAGGGCAGGGTCTACGAGCAGTACTTC	CASSKEGRVYEQYF	few	-	TRBV21-1	TRBJ2-7
TGCAGTGCTAGGACCCGGACAGGGGGCTGGTACGAGCAGTACTTC	CSARTRTGGWYEQYF	-	TRBD1	TRBV20-1	TRBJ2-7
TGCAGCGCCTACAGGTCGGGGGAGTACGAGCAGTACTTC	CSAYRSGEYEQYF	-	-	TRBV29-1	TRBJ2-7
TGCAGCGTTGAAGATCAAGGGGGCCTGAACAATGAGCAGTTCTTC	CSVEDQGGLNNEQFF	-	TRBD1	TRBV29-1	TRBJ2-1
TGTGCCAGCAGCTCACAGGGTTTGGCTAATGAAAAACTGTTTTTT	CASSSQGLANEKLFF	-	-	TRBV7-6	TRBJ1-4
TGTGCTAGTGGTTTGGAGGCTACCTATGGCTACACCTTC	CASGLEATYGYTF	-	-	TRBV12-5	TRBJ1-2
TGTGGAACCCGGGACACCTTTTACGAGCAGTACTTC	CGTRDTFYEQYF	-	-	TRBV27	TRBJ2-7